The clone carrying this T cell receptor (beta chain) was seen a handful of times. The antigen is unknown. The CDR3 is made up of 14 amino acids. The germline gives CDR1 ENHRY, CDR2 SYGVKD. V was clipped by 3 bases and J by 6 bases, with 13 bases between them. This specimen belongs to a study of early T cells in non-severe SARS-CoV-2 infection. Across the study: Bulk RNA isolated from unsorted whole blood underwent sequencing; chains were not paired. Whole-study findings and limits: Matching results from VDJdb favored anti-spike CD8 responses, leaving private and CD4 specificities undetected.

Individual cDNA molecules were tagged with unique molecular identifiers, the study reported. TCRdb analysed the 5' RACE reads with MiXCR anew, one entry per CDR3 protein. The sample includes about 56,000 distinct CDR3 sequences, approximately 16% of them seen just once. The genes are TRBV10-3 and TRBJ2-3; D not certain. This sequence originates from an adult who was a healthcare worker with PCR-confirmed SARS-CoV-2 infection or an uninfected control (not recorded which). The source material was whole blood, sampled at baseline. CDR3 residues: CAISDFSTVDTQYF. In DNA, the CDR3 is TGTGCCATCAGTGATTTTTCAACGGTGGATACGCAGTATTTT.